The entry that follows covers one T cell receptor (beta chain) sequence. What antigen it recognizes has not been identified. It has no much larger one-base neighbor in the sample; base qualities were not kept. The library was obtained by the immunoSEQ multiplex PCR assay. Drawn from immuneACCESS, this table holds only the in-frame rearrangements with V and J called that TCRdb kept. Clones are partly lost; checked studies trace under half to an unresolved V gene and leave the rest unexplained. A total of over 65,000 clones appear in this sample, roughly 98% of them only once. Together, the top ten hold over 0.15% of the sample. This entry comes from a study of technical replicates of blood from a few donors (dated by TCRdb to the late 2010s). The germline V gene yields LGHNA for CDR1 and YNFKEQ for CDR2. The CDR3 numbers 15 residues from cysteine through phenylalanine. Only the CDR3 part of the read is kept: 45 bases, read in frame from the first base. Trimming leaves V shorter by 0 bases and J shorter by 3 bases, with the junction holding 3 bases beyond the gene matches.

Sequences were obtained from T cells isolated from PBMCs. The rearrangement joined TRBV4-2 to TRBJ2-7; the junction holds 9 bases that match TRBD2. This receptor was obtained from a human donor in good health. At the DNA level, the sequence is TGTGCCAGCAGCCAAGAGTCTAGCGGGAACTACGAGCAGTACTTC. This gives the protein CASSQESSGNYEQYF.